Here is one T cell receptor beta chain with its context. The antigen remains undetermined. The CDR3 sequence is 14 residues long. The V gene lost 2 bases and the J gene lost 4 bases, with 12 bases spanning the gap. Germline V gene lookup returns CDR1 SGHDT and CDR2 YYEEEE. TCR beta CDR3 regions were amplified from RNA transcripts. First-round RT-PCR used HTBI primers; second-round multiplex PCR followed. One entry per CDR3 protein, called by TCRdb with MiXCR from the multiplex PCR reads. Of hundreds of thousands of distinct CDR3 sequences in the sample, over 15% were seen once. The sample originates from a study of Graves' ophthalmopathy and Graves' hyperthyroidism. Overall study results and limits: The blood repertoire also included most expanded thyroid clonotypes above 0.001 frequency.

The receptor comes from a woman aged 18 to 35 with stable Graves' hyperthyroidism. Specimen: peripheral blood. This sequence joins TRBV5-6 and TRBJ1-1, with D tentatively TRBD1 (6 bases). The CDR3 coding sequence is TGTGCCAGCAGCTTACGGGGGGCTGGCACTGAAGCTTTCTTT. It encodes CASSLRGAGTEAFF.